This paragraph covers one T cell receptor (beta chain) sequence. Its antigen is unidentified. PCR used 60 Vbeta primers and 13 Jbeta primers. Using immunoSEQ multiplex PCR, the repertoire was profiled, and TCRdb retains in-frame clones only, with some absent. The profile shows about 92,000 clones, 69% of them singletons. The V gene's germline CDR1 is MNHEY and CDR2 SVGAGI. The CDR3 loop spans 13 amino acids. Trimming removed 6 bases from V and 4 bases from J, with 12 bases in between. These data belong to a study of cytomegalovirus exposure and HLA in healthy donors. Study overall: An early data release held approximately 80 million unique TCRs from HLA-typed donors.

Findings of the study overall: CMV antigen specificity was confirmed in vitro for a few CMV-associated chains. TCR beta chains associated with HLA were, in a later analysis, more clonally expanded than equally common others. The investigators catalogued 150 to 200 TCR beta chains as cytomegalovirus-associated.

The sample taken for sequencing was PBMCs. The rearrangement links TRBV6-5 to TRBJ1-2; D is unclear. The receptor was derived from a man aged 50-60 years in good health and CMV-seronegative. CDR3 DNA: TGTGCCAGCAGGCCTCAGGAGGGCTATGGCTACACCTTC. It translates to CASRPQEGYGYTF.